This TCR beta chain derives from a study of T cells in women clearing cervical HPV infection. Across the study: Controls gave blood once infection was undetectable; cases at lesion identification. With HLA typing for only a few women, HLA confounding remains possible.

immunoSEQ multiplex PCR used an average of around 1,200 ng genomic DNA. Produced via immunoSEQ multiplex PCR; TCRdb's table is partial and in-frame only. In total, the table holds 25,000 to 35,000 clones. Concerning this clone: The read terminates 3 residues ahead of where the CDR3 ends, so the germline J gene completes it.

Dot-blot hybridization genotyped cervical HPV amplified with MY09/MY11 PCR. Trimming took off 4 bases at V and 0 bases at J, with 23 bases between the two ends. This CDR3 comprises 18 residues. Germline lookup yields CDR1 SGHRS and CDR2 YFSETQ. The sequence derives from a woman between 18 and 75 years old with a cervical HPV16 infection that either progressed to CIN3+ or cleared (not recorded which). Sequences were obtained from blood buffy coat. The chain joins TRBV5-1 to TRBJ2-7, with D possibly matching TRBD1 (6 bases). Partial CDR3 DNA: TGCGCCAGCAGCCTGCCCCCTACAGGGATTGGGAGCTCCTACGAG. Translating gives CASSLPPTGIGSSYE. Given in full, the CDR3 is CASSLPPTGIGSSYEQYF.